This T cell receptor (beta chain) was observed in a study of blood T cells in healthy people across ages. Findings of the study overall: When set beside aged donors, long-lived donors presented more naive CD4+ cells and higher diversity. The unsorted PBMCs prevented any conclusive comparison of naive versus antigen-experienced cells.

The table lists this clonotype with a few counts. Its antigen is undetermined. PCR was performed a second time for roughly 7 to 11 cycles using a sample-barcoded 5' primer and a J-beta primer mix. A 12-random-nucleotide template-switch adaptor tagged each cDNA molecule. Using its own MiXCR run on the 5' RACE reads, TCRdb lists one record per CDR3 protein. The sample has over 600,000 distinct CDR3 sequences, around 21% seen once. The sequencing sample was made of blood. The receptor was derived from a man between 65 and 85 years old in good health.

Written as DNA, the CDR3 is TGTGCCATCAAATTTGGCGGGAACACCGGGGAGCTGTTTTTT. Residues: CAIKFGGNTGELFF. The chain joins TRBV10-3 to TRBJ2-2; D unresolved. Germline assignment: CDR1 ENHRY and CDR2 SYGVKD. V lost 7 bases and J 1 base, leaving 10 bases between the germline ends. This CDR3 has 14 amino acids.